This TCR beta chain was profiled in a study of blood T cell repertoires in COVID-19. Study-level information: Samples representing acute and convalescent COVID-19 were sourced from the United States, Italy and Spain. Sources were T cells, B-cell-depleted T cells, or PBMCs; the material itself was cDNA or gDNA.

V dropped 5 bases and J dropped 2; count of bases not matched to a gene: 12. This CDR3 has 17 amino acids. Per the germline V gene, CDR1 is SGDLS and CDR2 is YYNGEE. This clone was seen a few times. The table came from immunoSEQ multiplex PCR; TCRdb's copy has only in-frame clones and leaves some out. The sample has 100,000 to 120,000 clones; roughly 82% are singletons. Specimen: peripheral blood. The TCR comes from a woman aged 60 to 75 with acute or convalescent COVID-19. This chain connects TRBV9 to TRBJ1-2; 10 nucleotides match TRBD1. CDR3 amino acids: CASSSPGQGRFNYGYTF. The CDR3 region has the DNA TGTGCCAGCAGTTCTCCGGGACAGGGGAGATTCAACTATGGCTACACCTTC.